These 11 T cell receptor beta chains were all obtained from the same sample, sequenced in a study of spatial heterogeneity in lung cancer. Time point in this sample: sample taken at primary tumor resection. Whole RNA obtained from tumor, nontumor lung or frozen PBMC underwent sequencing without sorting. Using its own MiXCR run on the 5' RACE reads, TCRdb lists one record per CDR3 protein. The sample consists of around 26,000 distinct CDR3 sequences, roughly 7% of them appearing once. The specimen was PBMCs, collected at surgery. These receptors were taken from a male donor with early-stage non-small cell lung cancer.

The chain recombines TRBV2 with TRBJ2-1, with D possibly being TRBD2 (6 bases). This CDR3 comprises 14 residues. Per the germline V gene, CDR1 is SNHLY and CDR2 is FYNNEI. Deletions cut 7 bases from V and 7 bases from J, with 17 bases between. The CDR3 DNA is TGTGCCAGCACCAGGGAGGAGCAGGCAAATGAGCAGTTCTTC. Its protein is CASTREEQANEQFF.

A few counts support this clonotype. This sequence joins TRBV18 and TRBJ2-3; unclear D gene. The CDR3 loop spans 17 amino acids. Germline CDR1 is KGHSH and CDR2 is LQKENI. Deletions cut 1 base from V and 4 bases from J, with 18 bases between. The CDR3 nucleotides read TGTGCCAGCTCACCACAGGTGGCCGGGCGTCTGGCAGATACGCAGTATTTT. This encodes CASSPQVAGRLADTQYF.

The chain uses TRBV10-3 and TRBJ2-2; TRBD2 might be the D (5 bases). This CDR3 is 16 amino acids long. Germline CDR1 ENHRY, CDR2 SYGVKD. The ends were cut back, 4 bases at V and 7 bases at J, with 19 bases in the middle. The CDR3 bases are TGTGCCATCAGTGCGGAACTGAGCACTCGGGGCGGGGAGCTGTTTTTT. It translates to CAISAELSTRGGELFF.

The chain has TRBV5-6 and TRBJ2-7, with TRBD1 matching over 7 bases. Germline V lookup: CDR1 SGHDT, CDR2 YYEEEE. This CDR3 region has 16 residues. V lost 3 bases and J lost 5; bases outside the gene matches: 14. The CDR3 DNA sequence: TGTGCCAGCAGCTCGACAGGGCTTTCAAGGTTTGACGAGCAGTACTTC. It codes for CASSSTGLSRFDEQYF.

The V call is TRBV13, the J call TRBJ2-5; D is uncertain. Trimming took 5 bases from V and 4 from J, leaving 14 bases between them. This CDR3 comprises 14 residues. CDR1 is PRHDT and CDR2 is FYEKMQ in the germline V gene (reference sequence). The CDR3 protein is CASSPAPPAETQYF. CDR3 in DNA: TGTGCCAGCAGCCCTGCCCCCCCCGCAGAGACCCAGTACTTC.

V usage is TRBV5-1 and J usage is TRBJ1-2, with D unresolved. V dropped 0 bases and J dropped 6 bases, with 9 bases sitting between them. The germline V gene encodes CDR1 SGHRS and CDR2 YFSETQ. CDR3 length: 13 residues. The CDR3 DNA is TGCGCCAGCAGCTTGGAATACCGGAATGGCTACACCTTC. Protein product: CASSLEYRNGYTF.

This clonotype was picked up many times. The rearrangement joins TRBV10-3 to TRBJ1-5, with D uncertain. This CDR3 is 16 amino acids long. Looked up from germline, CDR1 is ENHRY and CDR2 is SYGVKD. The germline V and J ends were trimmed by 0 bases and 6 bases, with 15 bases remaining between them. CDR3 residues: CAISESAGTLSQPQHF. The CDR3 DNA is TGTGCCATCAGTGAGTCGGCCGGCACCCTGTCTCAGCCCCAGCATTTT.

The table lists this clonotype with many counts. DNA of the CDR3: TGCAGCGTGGGTAGGGTCTTAACAGATACGCAGTATTTT. Translation: CSVGRVLTDTQYF. The V and J genes are TRBV29-1 and TRBJ2-3; D gene ambiguous. The CDR3 contains 13 residues. Trimming stripped 6 bases from V and 3 bases from J, with 13 bases between. Per germline, CDR1 SQVTM and CDR2 ANQGSEA.

In this sample, this clonotype turned up many times. V usage is TRBV9 and J usage is TRBJ2-1; D could derive from TRBD1 or TRBD2 (5 bases each). Germline V CDR1 and CDR2: SGDLS, YYNGEE. The V end lost 4 bases, the J end lost 2 bases, and 19 bases lay between the germline ends. The CDR3 extends over 17 amino acids. CDR3 in amino acids: CASSPPAGRDAYNEQFF. CDR3 in DNA: TGTGCCAGCAGCCCCCCTGCTGGCCGGGACGCCTACAATGAGCAGTTCTTC.

This clonotype was recorded many times. This chain links TRBV2 with TRBJ1-1; possibly TRBD1 for D (5 bases). This CDR3 spans 14 amino acids. The V gene lost 6 bases and the J gene lost 3 bases, with 14 bases spanning the gap. Germline values: CDR1 SNHLY, CDR2 FYNNEI. The CDR3: CASSSRKTDTEAFF. For the CDR3, the DNA is TGTGCCAGCAGCTCGCGTAAGACAGACACTGAAGCTTTCTTT.

This clonotype was recorded at least ten times. The chain combines TRBV7-6 with TRBJ2-3; a weak D match, TRBD2 (6 bases). The V and J ends lost 2 bases and 1 base respectively, with 7 bases between them. CDR3 length: 14 residues. CDR1 is SGHVS, CDR2 FNYEAQ, per germline. DNA of the CDR3: TGTGCCAGCAGCTTAATAGCGGGCACAGATACGCAGTATTTT. Translating gives CASSLIAGTDTQYF.